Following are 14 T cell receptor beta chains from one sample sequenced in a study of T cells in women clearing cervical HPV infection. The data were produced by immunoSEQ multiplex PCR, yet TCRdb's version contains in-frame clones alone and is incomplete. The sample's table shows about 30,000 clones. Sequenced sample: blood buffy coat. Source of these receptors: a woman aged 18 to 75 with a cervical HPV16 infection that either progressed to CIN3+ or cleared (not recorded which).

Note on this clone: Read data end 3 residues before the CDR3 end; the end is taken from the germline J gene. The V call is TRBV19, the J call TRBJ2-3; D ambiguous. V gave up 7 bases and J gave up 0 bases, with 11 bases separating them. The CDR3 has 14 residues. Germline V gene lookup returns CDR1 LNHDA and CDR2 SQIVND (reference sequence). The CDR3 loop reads CASNSLSSTDTQYF. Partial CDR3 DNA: TGTGCCAGTAACTCACTTTCTAGCACAGATACG.

CDR3 residues: CAISESLAGGTDTQYF. The sequenced CDR3 bases are TGTGCCATCAGTGAGTCCCTAGCGGGGGGCACAGATACG. The chain is built from TRBV10-3 and TRBJ2-3; TRBD2 matches at 10 bases. The CDR3 extends 3 residues past the end of the read, so its final part is completed from the germline J gene. Germline values: CDR1 ENHRY, CDR2 SYGVKD. The V gene end was trimmed by 0 bases and the J gene end by 1 base; junction bases not matched to a gene: 1. This CDR3 contains 16 residues.

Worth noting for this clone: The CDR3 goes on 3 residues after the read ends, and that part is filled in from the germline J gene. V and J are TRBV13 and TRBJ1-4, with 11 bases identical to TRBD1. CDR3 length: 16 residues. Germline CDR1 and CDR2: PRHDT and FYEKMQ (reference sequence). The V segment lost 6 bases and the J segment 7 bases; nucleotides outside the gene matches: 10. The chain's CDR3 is CASSALGQGAREKLFF. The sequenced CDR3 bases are TGTGCCAGCAGTGCTCTAGGACAGGGGGCGCGTGAAAAA.

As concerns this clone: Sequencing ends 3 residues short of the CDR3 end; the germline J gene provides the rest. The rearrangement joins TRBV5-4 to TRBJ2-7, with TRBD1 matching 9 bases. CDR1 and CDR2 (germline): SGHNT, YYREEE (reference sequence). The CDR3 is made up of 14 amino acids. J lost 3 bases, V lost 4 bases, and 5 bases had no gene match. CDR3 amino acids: CASSDRDRVYEQYF. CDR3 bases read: TGTGCCAGCAGCGACCGGGACAGGGTCTACGAG.

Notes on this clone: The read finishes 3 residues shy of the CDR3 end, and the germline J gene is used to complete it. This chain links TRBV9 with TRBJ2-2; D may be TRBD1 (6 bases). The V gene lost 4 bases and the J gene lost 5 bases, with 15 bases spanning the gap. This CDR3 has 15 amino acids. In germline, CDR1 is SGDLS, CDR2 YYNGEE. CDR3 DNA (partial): TGTGCCAGCAGCCCCGCAGGGGCGGATACCGGGGAG. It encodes CASSPAGADTGE. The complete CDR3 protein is CASSPAGADTGELFF.

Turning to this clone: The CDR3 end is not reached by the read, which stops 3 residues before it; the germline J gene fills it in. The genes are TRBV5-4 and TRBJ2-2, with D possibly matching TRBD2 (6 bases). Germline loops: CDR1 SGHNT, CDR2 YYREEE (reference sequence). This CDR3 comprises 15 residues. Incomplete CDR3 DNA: TGTGCCAGCAGCTTGGACACCTCCGGGGGTTCACCG. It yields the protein CASSLDTSGGSP. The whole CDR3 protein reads CASSLDTSGGSPLFF.

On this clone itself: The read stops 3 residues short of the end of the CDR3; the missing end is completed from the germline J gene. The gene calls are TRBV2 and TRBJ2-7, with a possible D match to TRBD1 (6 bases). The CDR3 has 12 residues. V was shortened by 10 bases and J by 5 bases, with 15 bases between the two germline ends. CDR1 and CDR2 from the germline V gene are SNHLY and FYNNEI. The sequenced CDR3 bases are TGTGCCACAGCAAGCCACAGGGACGAG. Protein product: CATASHRDE. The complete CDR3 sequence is CATASHRDEQYF.

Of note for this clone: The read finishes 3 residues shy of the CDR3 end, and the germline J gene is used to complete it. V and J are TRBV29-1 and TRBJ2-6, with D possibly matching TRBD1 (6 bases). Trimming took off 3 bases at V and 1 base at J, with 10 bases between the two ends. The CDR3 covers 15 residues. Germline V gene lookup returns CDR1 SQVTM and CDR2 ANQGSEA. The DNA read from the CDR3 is TGCAGCGTTGAGTTCACAGGGTCTGGGGCCAACGTC. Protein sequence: CSVEFTGSGANV. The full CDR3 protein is CSVEFTGSGANVLTF.

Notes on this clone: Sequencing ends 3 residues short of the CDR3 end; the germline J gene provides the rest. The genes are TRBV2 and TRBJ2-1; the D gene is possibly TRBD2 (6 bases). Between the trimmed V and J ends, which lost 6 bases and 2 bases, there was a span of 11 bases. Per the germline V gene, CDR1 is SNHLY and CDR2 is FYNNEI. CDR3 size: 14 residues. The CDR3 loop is CASRERVAYNEQFF. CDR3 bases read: TGTGCCAGCAGGGAGCGGGTGGCCTACAATGAG.

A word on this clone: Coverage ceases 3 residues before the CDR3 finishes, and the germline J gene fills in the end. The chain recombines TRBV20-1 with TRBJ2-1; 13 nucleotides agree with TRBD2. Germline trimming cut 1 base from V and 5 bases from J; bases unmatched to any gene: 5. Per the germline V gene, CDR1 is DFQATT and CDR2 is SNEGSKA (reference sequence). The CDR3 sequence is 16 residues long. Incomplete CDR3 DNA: TGCAGTGCTAGAGCCCTGACTAGCGGGAGGCACAATGAG. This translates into CSARALTSGRHNE. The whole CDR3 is CSARALTSGRHNEQFF.

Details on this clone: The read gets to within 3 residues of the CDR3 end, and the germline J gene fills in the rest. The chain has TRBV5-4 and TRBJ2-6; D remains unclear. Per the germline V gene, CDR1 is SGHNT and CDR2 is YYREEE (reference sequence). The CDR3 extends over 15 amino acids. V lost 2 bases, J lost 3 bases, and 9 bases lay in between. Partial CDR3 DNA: TGTGCCAGCAGCTTTAGGGTGTTTGGGGCCAACGTC. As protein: CASSFRVFGANV. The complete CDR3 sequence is CASSFRVFGANVLTF.

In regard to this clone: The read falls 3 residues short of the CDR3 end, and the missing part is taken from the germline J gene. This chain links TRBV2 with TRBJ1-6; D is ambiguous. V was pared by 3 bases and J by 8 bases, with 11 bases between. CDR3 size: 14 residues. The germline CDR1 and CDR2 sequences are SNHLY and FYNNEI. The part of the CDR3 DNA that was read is TGTGCCAGCAGTGAGACGGAGGGTGATTCACCC. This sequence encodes CASSETEGDSP. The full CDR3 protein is CASSETEGDSPLHF.

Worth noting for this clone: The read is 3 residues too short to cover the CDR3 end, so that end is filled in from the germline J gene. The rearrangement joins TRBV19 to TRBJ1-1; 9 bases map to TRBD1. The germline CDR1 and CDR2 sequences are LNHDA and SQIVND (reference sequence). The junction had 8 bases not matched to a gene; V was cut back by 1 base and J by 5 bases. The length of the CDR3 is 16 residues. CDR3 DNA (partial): TGTGCCAGTAGTATAGCAGAACAGGGGGCAGGGACTGAA. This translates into CASSIAEQGAGTE. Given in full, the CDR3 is CASSIAEQGAGTEAFF.

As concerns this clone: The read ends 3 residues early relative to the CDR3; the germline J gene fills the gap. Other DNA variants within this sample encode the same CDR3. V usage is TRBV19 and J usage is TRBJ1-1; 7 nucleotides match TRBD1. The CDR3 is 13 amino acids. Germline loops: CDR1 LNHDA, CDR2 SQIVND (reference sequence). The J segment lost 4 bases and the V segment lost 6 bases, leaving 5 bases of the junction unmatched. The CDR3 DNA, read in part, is TGTGCCAGTAGCTACAGGGGAGGCACTGAA. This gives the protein CASSYRGGTE. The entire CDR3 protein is CASSYRGGTEAFF.